This T cell receptor (beta chain) was retrieved from a study of shared clonotypes between healthy human individuals (dated by TCRdb to the early 2020s). Concerning the study at large: Two women and a few men aged 18 to 49 years were included in the cohort. For each donor, three plates each were used for CD4 naive and CD4 memory, two plates were used for CD8 naive, and one plate was used for CD8 memory. To estimate repertoire size and how much clonotypes are shared between individuals, the study performed deep sequencing of blood TCR repertoires from roughly five healthy adults. To increase sequencing depth and limit assay-specific biases, TCR repertoire library preparation and sequencing were carried out by different laboratories using diverse techniques. Leukapheresis yielded between about 0.9 and 9.5 billion PBMCs per donor. General study outcomes and caveats: Only blood was sampled, and tissue TCR repertoires likely differ from those in blood. Based on pairwise subsampling, the degree of clonotype sharing among donors was expected to be affected by sequencing depth. When a few donors were compared, the shared fraction of clonotypes was about 5% for naive CD4, less than 4% for naive CD8, 2% to 2.5% for memory CD4, and 0.35% to 0.4% for memory CD8. Compared with non-shared clonotypes, the clonotypes found in all four sorted-subset donors had higher generation probabilities. Incomplete sequencing was indicated by rarefaction of sorted-subset datasets, despite the large sequencing depth. The genetic and exposure-history diversity represented was limited by the small number of donors. Larger estimated clonotype richness was generally found for naive subsets than for memory subsets.

Via the germline V gene, CDR1 is MGHDK and CDR2 SYGVNS. The CDR3 measures 15 amino acids from cysteine to phenylalanine. Just CDR3 DNA is preserved here, 45 bases in frame from base 1. V is trimmed back by 6 bases and J by 3 bases, and the junction contains 5 bases that no gene match accounts for. The donors were healthy, HIV-negative adults with no recently reported acute infections or vaccinations. All donors were Caucasian adults living in Nashville, Tennessee, USA. CD4+ T cells were enriched by magnetic negative selection, after which naive cells were positively selected on CD45RA and the negative fraction was taken as the memory subset. Blood was collected by leukapheresis, and PBMCs were isolated by Ficoll-Histopaque density gradient centrifugation and then cryopreserved in liquid nitrogen vapor phase. Analytical flow cytometry was used to check the purity and quantity of each magnetically sorted T cell population. Genomic DNA was isolated from each sorted fraction and quantified by UV absorbance on a Nanodrop 2000c.

Using the deep immunoSEQ assay, multiplex PCR amplified TCR CDR3 regions from genomic DNA. For each cell subset, the extracted genomic DNA was distributed evenly across all wells of several immunoSEQ 96-well plates, and each plate served as one replicate. For sorted subsets, approximately 0.2 ug of genomic DNA, equivalent to 25,000 to 35,000 T cell genomes, went into each replicate PCR. Purified libraries were measured with a Qubit 3.0 fluorometer, size-checked on a Bioanalyzer 2100, and measured again with the KAPA Library Quantification kit. Each immunoSEQ 96-well plate was sequenced on its own single-read 150-cycle Illumina NextSeq 550 flow cell. Per the authors' processing: Because the immunoSEQ output included only junctional sequences and no quality scores, the filtering could not be the same as the filtering used for full-length reads. Sequences were annotated with PyIR, a Python wrapper for IgBLAST v1.9, using IMGT germline references to assign V/J genes and CDR3. Reads were filtered out if the reads had weak V/J assignments (E-value above 1e-6), no CDR3, stop codons, out-of-frame junctions, or ambiguous translated residues. V3J clonotypes were defined by identical inferred V gene, J gene, and CDR3 amino acid sequence. To compute the percentage overlap between repertoires, the number of shared unique clonotypes was divided by the size of the smaller repertoire. Repertoire richness was assessed with RTK rarefaction, the Chao1 estimator, and Recon v2.1 estimates of unobserved clonotypes. For all TCRbeta clonotypes obtained by the gDNA method from a few donors, generation probabilities were computed with OLGA. In its TCRdb copy, this immuneACCESS table keeps in-frame sequences only and misses some clones. Where compared with another copy, unresolved V genes explain less than half of these, and the others have no known cause. The DNA was the basis for D and trimming; V, J and clone size are from that table. This sample holds some 2,000,000 clones; 95% were observed only once. Around 0.13% of the sample goes to the ten largest clones.

In regard to this clone: Its antigen remains unidentified. No base-level quality is on record; no much larger clone is a single base apart.

This receptor was obtained from a man aged 18 to 30 in good health. Sequenced: naive CD4+ T cells sorted from blood. The intended sense of this specimen's cell subset or site label: CD45RA+ positively selected. This receptor chain uses TRBV25-1 and TRBJ2-7; 13 bases in the middle match TRBD2. The DNA sequence is given as TGTGCCAGCAGACCGGGACTAGCGGGAAACTACGAGCAGTACTTC. Translation gives CASRPGLAGNYEQYF.